What follows are 20 T cell receptor beta chains derived from one specimen sequenced in a study of control samples from healthy donors and cancer patients. The assay was immunoSEQ multiplex PCR, and TCRdb's table has in-frame clones only and misses some. The sample carries roughly 180,000 clones, about 94% recorded once. Sample: blood. These receptors all stem from a woman in her fifties or sixties in good health.

V gene TRBV10-3 combines with J gene TRBJ2-1; 13 nucleotides align to TRBD2. The V segment lost 4 bases and the J segment 5 bases; nucleotides outside the gene matches: 11. Germline V CDR1 and CDR2: ENHRY, SYGVKD. The CDR3 extends over 18 amino acids. CDR3 nucleotide sequence: TGTGCCATCAGTGGGACTAGCGGGGGTGGTAGCACTAACAATGAGCAGTTCTTC. Translation: CAISGTSGGGSTNNEQFF.

The count of this clone is one. V and J are TRBV7-2 and TRBJ1-5; D perhaps matches TRBD1 (5 bases). The germline V gene encodes CDR1 SGHTA and CDR2 FQGNSA. The V gene lost 6 bases and the J gene lost 5 bases, with 17 bases spanning the gap. This CDR3 is built from 15 residues. CDR3 nucleotides: TGTGCCAGCAGTTCCACCCAGGGAAGCTATCAGCCCCAGCATTTT. It codes for CASSSTQGSYQPQHF. The whole variable domain, remainder taken from reference TRBV7-2 and TRBJ1-5, is GAGVSQSPSNKVTEKGKDVELRCDPISGHTALYWYRQSLGQGLEFLIYFQGNSAPDKSGLPSDRFSAERTGGSVSTLTIQRTQQEDSAVYLCASSSTQGSYQPQHFGDGTRLSIL.

V is TRBV3-1 (or the pseudogene TRBV3-2) and J is TRBJ2-4; TRBD1 aligns across 11 bases. The CDR3 is 14 residues long. V lost 1 base and J lost 13; bases outside the gene matches: 6. The V gene's germline CDR1 is LGHDT and CDR2 YNNKEL (reference sequence). The CDR3 nucleotides read TGTGCCAGCAGCCAAGGGACAGGGGGCATTTGGCAGTACTTC. Its protein product is CASSQGTGGIWQYF.

CDR3 coding DNA: TGTGCCAGCAGTTCAGTTGAGTATGGCTACACCTTC. As protein: CASSSVEYGYTF. V gene TRBV6-6 combines with J gene TRBJ1-2; D is unclear. Trimming shortened V by 4 bases and J by 5 bases, and 8 bases separated the two germline ends. Germline-derived CDR1 and CDR2 are MNHNY and SVGAGI (reference sequence). The CDR3 is made up of 12 amino acids.

The rearrangement links TRBV27 to TRBJ1-2, with D unclear. CDR1 MNHEY and CDR2 SMNVEV come from the germline V gene (reference sequence). The ends were cut back, 2 bases at V and 6 bases at J, with 10 bases in the middle. The CDR3 loop spans 13 amino acids. This chain's CDR3 is CASSLEGLDGYTF. The CDR3, as DNA: TGTGCCAGCAGTTTAGAGGGTTTGGATGGCTACACCTTC.

This chain joins TRBV29-1 and TRBJ2-5; 13 bases match TRBD2. This CDR3 has 20 residues. Unmatched junction bases numbered 18, after V lost 4 bases and J lost 1 base. Germline-derived CDR1 and CDR2 are SQVTM and ANQGSEA. CDR3 nucleotide sequence: TGCAGCGTTGTGAGCCAGGGACCGGGACTAGCGGGGTCACGCCAAGAGACCCAGTACTTC. It is translated as CSVVSQGPGLAGSRQETQYF.

The rearrangement joins TRBV9 to TRBJ1-1, with a weak D call TRBD1 (5 bases). Germline V gene lookup returns CDR1 SGDLS and CDR2 YYNGEE. The CDR3 spans 15 residues. With 0 bases removed from V and 6 bases from J, the gap between germline ends came to 15 bases. CDR3 residues: CASSVEGQGRAEAFF. The CDR3 DNA is TGTGCCAGCAGCGTAGAGGGGCAGGGTCGCGCTGAAGCTTTCTTT. Full variable domain (missing parts from reference TRBV9 and TRBJ1-1): DSGVTQTPKHLITATGQRVTLRCSPRSGDLSVYWYQQSLDQGLQFLIQYYNGEERAKGNILERFSAQQFPDLHSELNLSSLELGDSALYFCASSVEGQGRAEAFFGQGTRLTVV.

The chain recombines TRBV30 with TRBJ1-6; possibly TRBD1 for D (6 bases). Germline values: CDR1 GTSNPN, CDR2 SVGIG (reference sequence). CDR3 length: 15 amino acids. V lost 5 bases and J 11 bases, leaving 22 bases between the germline ends. CDR3 residues: CAWDRLGAGAPPLHF. CDR3 sequence (DNA): TGTGCCTGGGACAGACTCGGGGCAGGGGCTCCACCCCTCCACTTT.

The chain carries TRBV6-5 and TRBJ1-5; D not resolved. Germline V gene data show CDR1 as MNHEY and CDR2 as SVGAGI. V was shortened by 0 bases and J by 4 bases, with 7 bases between the two germline ends. The CDR3 sequence is 14 residues long. The CDR3 nucleotides are TGTGCCAGCAGTTACTCATGGGAAAATCAGCCCCAGCATTTT. Its translation: CASSYSWENQPQHF.

As to this clone: Sequence at one end of the junction differs from germline and may be a read error. J is TRBJ1-5 and V is TRBV6-2 or TRBV6-3; no definite D call. In germline, CDR1 is MNHEY, CDR2 SVGEGT. This CDR3 region has 16 residues. The CDR3 DNA reads TGTGTCAGCAGTTACTTAAGAGGGTCGGGCAATCAGCCCCAGCATTTT. Its protein is CVSSYLRGSGNQPQHF.

The rearrangement joins TRBV6-5 to TRBJ2-3; D possibly corresponds to TRBD1 (5 bases). Trimming removed 6 bases from V and 4 bases from J, with 8 bases in between. CDR3 length: 12 residues. CDR1 MNHEY and CDR2 SVGAGI come from the germline V gene. The CDR3 spells CASRDSSDTQYF. As DNA, the CDR3 is TGTGCCAGCAGAGACAGTTCAGATACGCAGTATTTT.

This clone was detected once. This chain links TRBV18 with TRBJ2-5; weak D call: TRBD2 (5 bases). This CDR3 is 14 amino acids long. V was clipped by 3 bases and J by 2 bases, with 10 bases between them. Germline V gene data show CDR1 as KGHSH and CDR2 as LQKENI. CDR3 region: CASSPILAQETQYF. The CDR3 DNA reads TGTGCCAGCTCACCGATCCTAGCACAAGAGACCCAGTACTTC.

V is TRBV28 and J is TRBJ1-2, with 7 positions matching TRBD1. Germline CDR1 reads MDHEN; CDR2 reads SYDVKM. The CDR3 totals 14 residues. After removal of 6 bases from V and 4 bases from J, the junction contained 8 bases not matched to a gene. For the CDR3, the DNA is TGTGCCAGCAGGACTACAGACAGGGTCTATGGCTACACCTTC. It is translated as CASRTTDRVYGYTF.

In its sample, this clone was seen a few times. The genes are TRBV27 and TRBJ1-4; maybe TRBD1 (6 bases). The germline V gene has CDR1 MNHEY and CDR2 SMNVEV (reference sequence). Deletions cut 3 bases from V and 7 bases from J, with 12 bases between. This CDR3 is 14 amino acids long. The CDR3 coding sequence is TGTGCCAGCAGTTTCGGGGGGCGCGGTGAAAAACTGTTTTTT. Translating gives CASSFGGRGEKLFF.

The rearrangement joins TRBV5-6 to TRBJ2-4; D remains unclear. The germline V and J ends were trimmed by 0 bases and 5 bases, with 6 bases remaining between them. CDR3 length: 13 residues. Germline V gene sequence: CDR1 SGHDT, CDR2 YYEEEE. The CDR3 spells CASSLVTENIQYF. As DNA, the CDR3 is TGTGCCAGCAGCTTGGTGACGGAAAACATTCAGTACTTC.

This clone appeared a single time. DNA for the CDR3: TGTGCCAGCAGTTTGTTAGGAAGCACAGATACGCAGTATTTT. Translation: CASSLLGSTDTQYF. The V call is TRBV6-6, the J call TRBJ2-3; no clear D. The germline V gene encodes CDR1 MNHNY and CDR2 SVGAGI (reference sequence). CDR3 length: 14 amino acids. V was cut by 4 bases and J by 0 bases, with 8 bases left in between.

The chain recombines TRBV5-1 with TRBJ2-1, with D possibly being TRBD1 (5 bases). V gave up 4 bases and J gave up 0 bases, with 17 bases separating them. The germline V gene encodes CDR1 SGHRS and CDR2 YFSETQ. The CDR3 totals 17 residues. CDR3 region: CASSPVGVPGSYNEQFF. DNA for the CDR3: TGCGCCAGCAGCCCGGTAGGGGTCCCCGGCTCCTACAATGAGCAGTTCTTC.

The rearrangement links TRBV2 to TRBJ2-3, with D possibly matching TRBD2 (6 bases). The CDR3 consists of 16 residues. The V gene lost 7 bases and the J gene lost 0 bases, with 17 bases spanning the gap. Germline values: CDR1 SNHLY, CDR2 FYNNEI. CDR3 residues: CASILGGATSTDTQYF. CDR3 DNA: TGTGCCAGCATCTTGGGGGGTGCAACTAGCACAGATACGCAGTATTTT.

This chain joins TRBV9 and TRBJ2-5; TRBD1 agrees at 12 bases. There are 16 residues in the CDR3. CDR1 and CDR2 from the germline V gene are SGDLS and YYNGEE. J was trimmed by 5 bases and V by 4 bases; bases with no gene match: 9. CDR3 in amino acids: CASSLRDRGLSETQYF. The CDR3 DNA is TGTGCCAGCAGCCTCCGGGACAGGGGGCTTTCGGAGACCCAGTACTTC. The whole variable domain, remainder taken from reference TRBV9 and TRBJ2-5, is DSGVTQTPKHLITATGQRVTLRCSPRSGDLSVYWYQQSLDQGLQFLIQYYNGEERAKGNILERFSAQQFPDLHSELNLSSLELGDSALYFCASSLRDRGLSETQYFGPGTRLLVL.

V gene TRBV19 combines with J gene TRBJ1-2; D remains unclear. V lost 4 bases, J lost 4 bases, and 13 bases lay in between. Germline V gene sequence: CDR1 LNHDA, CDR2 SQIVND (reference sequence). This CDR3 has 14 residues. The CDR3 protein is CASSTPRPVYGYTF. The CDR3 DNA sequence: TGTGCCAGTAGTACCCCCCGGCCGGTCTATGGCTACACCTTC. The full variable domain, completed using reference TRBV19 and TRBJ1-2, is DGGITQSPKYLFRKEGQNVTLSCEQNLNHDAMYWYRQDPGQGLRLIYYSQIVNDFQKGDIAEGYSVSREKKESFPLTVTSAQKNPTAFYLCASSTPRPVYGYTFGSGTRLTVV.